A selection of T cell receptor beta chains follows, all from one sample in a study of blood T cell repertoires in COVID-19. The table came from immunoSEQ multiplex PCR; TCRdb's copy has only in-frame clones and leaves some out. Found here are some 200,000 clones, roughly 80% of them singletons; the top ten hold more than 9%. Sequencing was carried out using peripheral blood. The receptors stem from a woman of 80 years or more with acute or convalescent COVID-19. Both conserved end residues are part of each CDR3. Fields, in order: clone size, V gene, J gene, D gene, CDR3 protein, CDR3 DNA. A D gene is named only where the DNA matches it firmly. Expanded clones are given a class, and other clones once, few, many or no size at all.

.,TRBV5-1,TRBJ1-1,.,CASAYSGELNTEAFF,TGCGCCAGTGCCTATTCCGGGGAATTGAACACTGAAGCTTTCTTT
few,TRBV30,TRBJ2-5,TRBD1,CAWSGGQGGFETQYF,TGTGCCTGGAGCGGGGGACAGGGAGGATTCGAGACCCAGTACTTC
.,TRBV11-3,TRBJ1-1,.,CASSLEASNTEAFF,TGTGCCAGCAGCTTAGAGGCATCGAACACTGAAGCTTTCTTT
.,TRBV4-3,TRBJ1-5,.,CASSQRLQPGADQPQHF,TGCGCCAGCAGCCAGCGACTTCAACCGGGAGCCGATCAGCCCCAGCATTTT
once,TRBV3-1/TRBV3-2,TRBJ2-1,TRBD1,CASSPSGTGFSSYNEQFF,TGTGCCAGCAGCCCCTCCGGGACAGGGTTCAGCTCCTACAATGAGCAGTTCTTC
.,TRBV18,TRBJ1-5,TRBD1,CASSPARGSDQPQHF,TGTGCCAGCTCACCAGCCAGGGGGAGCGATCAGCCCCAGCATTTT
.,TRBV7-8,TRBJ1-5,TRBD1,CASSPGQGRYSNQPQHF,TGTGCCAGCAGCCCCGGACAGGGCAGATATAGCAATCAGCCCCAGCATTTT
once,TRBV7-3,TRBJ2-5,.,CASSPNGGRQPQETQYF,TGTGCCAGCAGCCCAAATGGGGGGAGACAACCACAAGAGACCCAGTACTTC
.,TRBV3-1/TRBV3-2,TRBJ1-1,.,CASSQDRGNTEAFF,TGTGCCAGCAGCCAAGATCGCGGAAACACTGAAGCTTTCTTT
.,TRBV3-1/TRBV3-2,TRBJ2-4,.,CASTQGQFRDIQYF,TGTGCCAGCACCCAGGGACAATTTCGAGACATTCAGTACTTC
.,TRBV19,TRBJ2-7,.,CASSPGLAGTEQYF,TGTGCCAGTAGTCCTGGTCTGGCTGGTACCGAGCAGTACTTC
.,TRBV4-3,TRBJ2-6,.,CASSQDGSKGRLAGANVLTF,TGCGCCAGCAGCCAAGACGGGTCGAAGGGGAGGTTAGCTGGGGCCAACGTCCTGACTTTC
.,TRBV19,TRBJ2-5,TRBD2,CASSISTSGGIETQYF,TGTGCCAGTAGTATCTCGACTAGCGGGGGGATAGAGACCCAGTACTTC
many,TRBV3-1/TRBV3-2,TRBJ2-1,.,CASTRAGLNNEQFF,TGTGCCAGCACAAGGGCAGGACTTAACAATGAGCAGTTCTTC